The clone carrying this T cell receptor (beta chain) was seen only a few times. Its cognate antigen is unknown. The record originates from a study of T cells after yellow fever vaccination. Study at large: Some fractions had low cell numbers, and these were prepared with SMART-Seq v4 Ultra Low Input. Study conclusions and caveats: Most primary-vaccination clones reappeared after the booster (about 96% CD4, about 88% CD8). Faster peaking, at day 5 versus 15, marked a secondary response that was weaker.

They built TCR cDNA with 5'RACE template switching, a step that put in a universal primer site and UMIs. TCRdb used MiXCR to reprocess the 5' RACE reads, holding one entry per CDR3 protein. This sample yields around 340,000 distinct CDR3 sequences, of which 8.7% are seen a single time; approximately 19% belongs to the top ten. There are 16 residues in the CDR3. V was shortened by 6 bases and J by 0 bases, with 14 bases between the two germline ends. Germline CDR1 and CDR2: MNHNS and SASEGT. The receptor comes from a man aged 18 to 30 who received the YFV17D yellow fever vaccine. The source material was PBMCs, sampled on the day of the first yellow fever vaccination. This sequence joins TRBV6-1 and TRBJ2-2; D gene ambiguous. CDR3 nucleotide sequence: TGTGCCAGCAGCCTAACAGAATTCACGAACACCGGGGAGCTGTTTTTT. Protein: CASSLTEFTNTGELFF.